This record concerns one TCR beta chain sequence. The data were obtained in a study of blood T cell repertoires in COVID-19. About the study: Both acute and convalescent COVID-19 samples were obtained from the United States, Italy and Spain. The cDNA or gDNA used as material had been derived from T cells, B-cell-depleted T cells, or PBMCs.

Germline assignment: CDR1 SGHTS and CDR2 YDEGEE. V was shortened by 1 base and J by 7 bases, with 15 bases between the two germline ends. This CDR3 has 15 residues. Methods used by the authors: Reference gene primer amplification gave estimated nucleated cell counts. Produced via immunoSEQ multiplex PCR; TCRdb's table is partial and in-frame only. That table gives V, J and clone size, and the DNA gave D and trimming. Counted here are 95,000 to 150,000 clones, 82% occurring once; the ten biggest clones make up approximately 4.5%. The sequencing input was peripheral blood. The receptor's source is a woman aged 70-85 years with acute or convalescent COVID-19. J is TRBJ1-5 and V is TRBV5-8; TRBD1 is a possible D gene (5 bases). In DNA, the CDR3 is TGTGCCAGCAGCTTGTTGCTAGGGGCGGGACAGCCCCAGCATTTT. This translates into CASSLLLGAGQPQHF.